This T cell receptor beta chain was documented in a study of T cell repertoires in cytomegalovirus infection (dated by TCRdb to the late 2010s). In terms of the full investigation: Donor HLA type was relevant to the analysis, because carriage of CMV infection together with the matching HLA type was indicated by public TCR beta signatures. General study outcomes and caveats: The ex vivo response was dominated by HLA-C-restricted CMV-specific TCR beta clonotypes, and the single most frequent clonotype in two of eight donors was supplied by these HLA-C-restricted clonotypes. Carriers of CMV infection plus the relevant HLA type were discriminated by the cumulative frequency of public TCR beta family members in the study cohort and in an independent roughly 380-donor cohort.

The germline V gene supplies CDR1 MGHRA and CDR2 YSYEKL. Counted from cysteine to phenylalanine, this CDR3 has 15 amino acids. The retained sequence is limited to the CDR3, 45 bases, with the frame set at the first base. After removal of 3 bases from V and 6 bases from J, the junction retains 6 bases not matched to a gene. Ten or more counts support this clonotype. This receptor's antigen is unknown. No much larger clone exists at a distance of one base, and base qualities are not known. The listed sequencing device is Illumina HiSeq 1500. In TCRdb, the public reads were trimmed at Q25 with fastp and aligned with MiXCR, with productive beta chains retained. When rows share a CDR3 protein, they turn into one entry using the most common DNA and genes. The sample table holds over 90,000 distinct CDR3 sequences, of which more than 15% were seen once. The ten largest make up 6.5% to 9.5% of the sample.

The sample was PBMCs. The chain uses TRBV4-1 and TRBJ2-1; 9 bases in the middle match TRBD1. The source of this sequence is a human donor in good health (CMV status not recorded). Some clones in this sample may be carry-over from other donors' samples. The bases are TGCGCCAGCAGCCAGACGGGACAGGGAATCAATGAGCAGTTCTTC. Its translation is CASSQTGQGINEQFF.